The 30 T cell receptor beta chains in this list originate from one sample, sequenced in a study of neurological immune-mediated disorders. A single record per CDR3 protein comes from TCRdb applying MiXCR to the 5' RACE reads. In the table there are tens of thousands of distinct CDR3 sequences, around a tenth of which are singletons. Material for sequencing was CD4+ T cells from blood. These receptors were collected from a woman under 40 with HTLV-1-associated myelopathy (HAM/TSP).

There are many counts of this clonotype. This chain connects TRBV5-1 to TRBJ2-2; 9 bases agree with TRBD1. Germline V gene data show CDR1 as SGHRS and CDR2 as YFSETQ. CDR3 length: 15 residues. Trimming at V came to 1 base and at J to 5 bases, leaving 3 bases not matched to a gene. The CDR3 nucleotides read TGCGCCAGCAGCTTGAACAGGGGGCAGACCGGGGAGCTGTTTTTT. Translating gives CASSLNRGQTGELFF.

The chain combines TRBV2 with TRBJ1-5; D gene uncertain. The CDR3 consists of 13 residues. Germline V gene data show CDR1 as SNHLY and CDR2 as FYNNEI. V was pared by 0 bases and J by 2 bases, with 2 bases between. CDR3 in DNA: TGTGCCAGCAGTGAAGCCGGCAATCAGCCCCAGCATTTT. Translated, it gives CASSEAGNQPQHF.

This clonotype showed up many times. This chain uses TRBV12-3 or TRBV12-4 with TRBJ2-7; the D gene is possibly TRBD1 (6 bases). The CDR3 is 12 amino acids. V was clipped by 6 bases and J by 4 bases, with 10 bases between them. CDR3 residues: CASSKQGYEQYF. The CDR3 DNA reads TGTGCCAGCAGCAAACAGGGTTACGAGCAGTACTTC.

This clonotype was counted at least ten times. The rearrangement links TRBV29-1 to TRBJ2-1; TRBD1 might be the D (5 bases). The CDR3 length is 16 residues. V was trimmed by 0 bases and J by 2 bases, leaving 14 bases between them. The germline V gene encodes CDR1 SQVTM and CDR2 ANQGSEA. For the CDR3, the DNA is TGCAGCGTTGAAGAGGTGGGGCGCAGGCCCTACAATGAGCAGTTCTTC. This translates into CSVEEVGRRPYNEQFF.

This chain connects TRBV12-3 or TRBV12-4 to TRBJ1-2; TRBD1 might be the D (5 bases). With 6 bases removed from V and 8 bases from J, the gap between germline ends came to 16 bases. The CDR3 extends over 13 amino acids. CDR3 residues: CASSLKGALGYTF. Here the CDR3 DNA reads TGTGCCAGCAGCCTTAAAGGGGCTTTGGGCTACACCTTC.

This clonotype was seen many times. The rearrangement links TRBV5-1 to TRBJ1-1, with TRBD1 identical over 7 bases. The length of the CDR3 is 12 residues. In germline, CDR1 is SGHRS, CDR2 YFSETQ. The V segment lost 5 bases and the J segment 11 bases; nucleotides outside the gene matches: 9. The CDR3 bases are TGCGCCAGCAGTTCCCGACAGGGTTGGGCTTTCTTT. This encodes CASSSRQGWAFF.

The chain joins TRBV6-4 to TRBJ2-1, with a tentative D call TRBD2 (6 bases). The germline V and J ends were trimmed by 5 bases and 0 bases, with 23 bases remaining between them. The germline CDR1 and CDR2 sequences are MRHNA and SNTAGT. The CDR3 consists of 19 residues. CDR3 sequence reads: CASSTGTLDPISSYNEQFF. The CDR3 region has the DNA TGTGCCAGCAGTACCGGGACTCTTGATCCGATAAGCTCCTACAATGAGCAGTTCTTC.

In this sample, this clonotype is medium-sized. The gene calls are TRBV20-1 and TRBJ2-7; 8 bases match TRBD1. The CDR3 covers 12 residues. Trimming removed 2 bases from V and 5 bases from J; junction bases left unmatched: 2. The germline gives CDR1 DFQATT, CDR2 SNEGSKA (reference sequence). The CDR3: CSARQGADEQYF. In DNA, the CDR3 is TGCAGTGCTAGACAGGGGGCTGACGAGCAGTACTTC.

In the case of this clonotype: With a much larger clone just one base away, this may be a read error. The chain carries TRBV5-1 and TRBJ2-7; D perhaps matches TRBD2 (7 bases). Trimming took 4 bases from V and 0 from J, leaving 11 bases between them. The CDR3 extends over 14 amino acids. Per germline, CDR1 SGHRS and CDR2 YFSETQ. The CDR3, as DNA: TGCGCCAGCAGCCGGGGGGACAACTCCTACGAGCAGTACTTC. This codes for CASSRGDNSYEQYF.

This clonotype occurred a few times. The genes are TRBV6-1 and TRBJ2-7, with D possibly being TRBD1 (6 bases). CDR1 and CDR2 from the germline V gene are MNHNS and SASEGT. Between the trimmed V and J ends, which lost 6 bases and 3 bases, there was a span of 9 bases. The CDR3 is made up of 12 amino acids. Written as DNA, the CDR3 is TGTGCCAGCAGCCAGGGGTTCTACGAGCAGTACTTC. This codes for CASSQGFYEQYF.

This clonotype showed up many times. V is TRBV20-1 and J is TRBJ2-2; D is uncertain. Trimming removed 1 base at V and 6 bases at J, with 15 bases between. Per germline, CDR1 DFQATT and CDR2 SNEGSKA (reference sequence). The CDR3 is 15 residues long. In DNA, the CDR3 is TGCAGTGCTAGAGCGGGCCGGAGAGCCGCCGGGGAGCTGTTTTTT. Translating it yields CSARAGRRAAGELFF.

This clonotype was observed many times. The chain recombines TRBV28 with TRBJ1-1; no clear D gene. The germline V and J ends were trimmed by 0 bases and 5 bases, with 16 bases remaining between them. The CDR3 extends over 16 amino acids. Germline V gene data show CDR1 as MDHEN and CDR2 as SYDVKM. CDR3 in DNA: TGTGCCAGCAGTTTATGGGGAATTGAAGGAGTTACTGAAGCTTTCTTT. This encodes CASSLWGIEGVTEAFF.

This clonotype showed up many times. This rearrangement joins TRBV14 to TRBJ1-2; 8 bases align to TRBD1. V trimming: 4 bases; J trimming: 8 bases; junction bases outside the gene matches: 9. This CDR3 contains 14 residues. Per germline, CDR1 SGHDN and CDR2 FVKESK. This CDR3 reads CASSPRTGSSGYTF. Here the CDR3 DNA reads TGTGCCAGCAGCCCGCGGACAGGGAGTTCGGGCTACACCTTC.

There are a few counts of this clonotype. The chain links TRBV6-5 to TRBJ2-1, with 14 bases aligning to TRBD2. There are 18 residues in the CDR3. In germline, CDR1 is MNHEY, CDR2 SVGAGI. V was clipped by 6 bases and J by 7 bases; unmatched bases: 14. The CDR3 here is CASSRGLAGDRTRNEQFF. The CDR3 region has the DNA TGTGCCAGCAGCCGGGGACTAGCGGGGGATCGGACACGAAATGAGCAGTTCTTC.

This clonotype showed up many times. The chain uses TRBV14 and TRBJ1-5; a possible D gene is TRBD1 (6 bases). V shed 0 bases and J shed 1 base, with 13 bases lying between them. CDR1 SGHDN and CDR2 FVKESK come from the germline V gene. The CDR3 is made up of 17 amino acids. The CDR3 protein is CASSQDLTGRSNQPQHF. CDR3 in DNA: TGTGCCAGCAGCCAAGATCTTACAGGGAGGAGCAATCAGCCCCAGCATTTT.

This clonotype was seen ten or more times. The V gene is TRBV20-1, the J gene TRBJ1-6; the D is unclear. Per the germline V gene, CDR1 is DFQATT and CDR2 is SNEGSKA (reference sequence). Trimming left V 0 bases short and J 6 bases short, with 21 bases between. The CDR3 length is 18 residues. In DNA, the CDR3 is TGCAGTGCTAGAGATAGCCCCCGCCCTGGGGTGGTTAATTCACCCCTCCACTTT. Protein sequence: CSARDSPRPGVVNSPLHF.

This clonotype showed up many times. V gene TRBV20-1 combines with J gene TRBJ2-1, with D perhaps TRBD2 (7 bases). V gave up 1 base and J gave up 7 bases, with 23 bases separating them. Germline CDR1 is DFQATT and CDR2 is SNEGSKA (reference sequence). The CDR3 is 17 residues long. The CDR3 coding sequence is TGCAGTGCTAGAGGAGGGGGGGGGACGACCCAAGGGAATGAGCAGTTCTTC. It specifies CSARGGGGTTQGNEQFF.

This clonotype has a count of ten or more. The CDR3, as DNA: TGTGCCAGCAGTCTCAGGTGGAGTTATAATTCACCCCTCCACTTT. It is translated as CASSLRWSYNSPLHF. The rearrangement uses TRBV27 and TRBJ1-6; D gene unclear. The V end was cut by 5 bases, the J end by 4 bases, with 12 bases between. Germline CDR1 and CDR2: MNHEY and SMNVEV (reference sequence). This CDR3 is built from 15 residues.

This clonotype was observed many times. The rearrangement uses TRBV6-1 and TRBJ2-3; D is perhaps TRBD2 (6 bases). Trimming cost V 6 bases and J 1 base, with 17 bases left between them. From germline, CDR1 is MNHNS and CDR2 SASEGT. This CDR3 is built from 16 residues. The CDR3 loop reads CASSERFPGGTDTQYF. The CDR3, as DNA: TGTGCCAGCAGCGAACGCTTCCCGGGGGGCACAGATACGCAGTATTTT.

The chain joins TRBV11-1 to TRBJ1-1; D possibly corresponds to TRBD1 (5 bases). V dropped 5 bases and J dropped 4 bases, with 14 bases sitting between them. CDR1 and CDR2 from the germline V gene are SGHAT and FQDESV (reference sequence). This CDR3 is 14 amino acids long. CDR3 coding DNA: TGTGCCAGCAGCCAACAGGTTCGTACCACTGAAGCTTTCTTT. It specifies CASSQQVRTTEAFF.

A remark on this clonotype: Mismatch with germline at one junction end may stem from a read error. The chain uses TRBV2 and TRBJ2-2; perhaps TRBD1 as D (5 bases). CDR3 length equals 15 residues. Germline assignment: CDR1 SNHLY and CDR2 FYNNEI. The CDR3 protein is CARDSGFRRTGELFF. DNA for the CDR3: TGTGCCAGAGATTCAGGGTTTCGGCGCACCGGTGAGCTGTTTTTT.

This clonotype came up many times. The chain combines TRBV6-6 with TRBJ2-3, with 7 bases fitting TRBD1. Losses at the gene ends were 5 bases for V and 3 bases for J; bases not matched to a gene: 11. CDR3 length: 16 residues. Per germline, CDR1 MNHNY and CDR2 SVGAGI (reference sequence). CDR3 in DNA: TGTGCCAGCAGTCCTAAGGACAGGATAGTGACAGATACGCAGTATTTT. As protein: CASSPKDRIVTDTQYF.

This clonotype was observed at least ten times. The rearrangement uses TRBV5-1 and TRBJ1-3; D gene ambiguous. CDR1 is SGHRS, CDR2 YFSETQ, per germline. V lost 3 bases, J lost 4 bases, and 8 bases lay in between. This CDR3 spans 13 amino acids. The CDR3 DNA sequence: TGCGCCAGCAGCTCCGTCCCGGGAAACACCATATATTTT. Its protein product is CASSSVPGNTIYF.

This clonotype showed up many times. The CDR3 sequence: CASSVAVGTDTQYF. The CDR3 nucleotides read TGTGCCAGCAGCGTAGCTGTGGGGACAGATACGCAGTATTTT. This chain joins TRBV9 and TRBJ2-3, with D unresolved. Looked up from germline, CDR1 is SGDLS and CDR2 is YYNGEE. The CDR3 spans 14 residues. Trimming removed 0 bases at V and 3 bases at J, with 8 bases between.

In its sample, this clonotype was seen many times. The CDR3 DNA is TGTGCCAGCAGTACGCTTCACACGGGCTCTAATGAAAAACTGTTTTTT. It translates to CASSTLHTGSNEKLFF. The chain combines TRBV6-5 with TRBJ1-4; D call uncertain. The V gene lost 5 bases and the J gene lost 3 bases, with 16 bases spanning the gap. Germline CDR1 reads MNHEY; CDR2 reads SVGAGI. The CDR3 extends over 16 amino acids.

This clonotype was counted at least ten times. The chain uses TRBV5-1 and TRBJ2-2; no clear D gene. CDR1 and CDR2 from the germline V gene are SGHRS and YFSETQ. Deletions cut 1 base from V and 4 bases from J, with 5 bases between. This CDR3 has 13 residues. This chain's CDR3 is CASSLSGTGELFF. The CDR3 DNA reads TGCGCCAGCAGCTTGTCCGGCACCGGGGAGCTGTTTTTT.

The sample holds many counts of this clonotype. The genes are TRBV20-1 and TRBJ2-1; D is undetermined. V was trimmed by 3 bases and J by 3 bases, leaving 9 bases between them. This CDR3 spans 13 amino acids. The V gene's germline CDR1 is DFQATT and CDR2 SNEGSKA (reference sequence). CDR3 DNA: TGCAGTGCTAGGGCTACGCTCTACAATGAGCAGTTCTTC. Protein sequence: CSARATLYNEQFF.

This clonotype has ten or more counts. This sequence joins TRBV24-1 and TRBJ2-3; D is unresolved. V lost 7 bases to trimming and J lost 5 bases, with 12 bases between them. The CDR3 loop spans 13 amino acids. Germline assignment: CDR1 KGHDR and CDR2 SFDVKD. CDR3 coding DNA: TGTGCCACCAGCCCCTCCGACCGAGATACGCAGTATTTT. This sequence encodes CATSPSDRDTQYF.

This clonotype was counted many times. The rearrangement links TRBV14 to TRBJ2-3; weak D call: TRBD2 (7 bases). Germline-derived CDR1 and CDR2 are SGHDN and FVKESK. The CDR3 contains 15 residues. Trimming removed 4 bases from V and 6 bases from J, with 17 bases in between. The CDR3 DNA is TGTGCCAGCAGCCGGAAAGGGGGGGTCACGGATACGCAGTATTTT. Translated, it gives CASSRKGGVTDTQYF.

This clonotype was seen many times. The chain recombines TRBV7-2 with TRBJ2-6; the match to TRBD1 covers 8 bases. V shed 3 bases and J 0 bases; nucleotides not matched to a gene: 7. The CDR3 sequence is 18 residues long. CDR1 is SGHTA and CDR2 is FQGNSA in the germline V gene. The CDR3 coding sequence is TGTGCCAGCAGCTTCTACAGGGGGTTGGTCTCTGGGGCCAACGTCCTGACTTTC. It specifies CASSFYRGLVSGANVLTF. The variable domain in full, with the rest retrieved from reference TRBV7-2 and TRBJ2-6, is GAGVSQSPSNKVTEKGKDVELRCDPISGHTALYWYRQSLGQGLEFLIYFQGNSAPDKSGLPSDRFSAERTGGSVSTLTIQRTQQEDSAVYLCASSFYRGLVSGANVLTFGAGSRLTVL.